The present TCR beta chain was sequenced within a study of lymphopenia after photon versus proton radiotherapy. TCRdb's copy holds only in-frame clones and misses some; the assay was immunoSEQ multiplex PCR. In the table there are 35,000 to 45,000 clones, under 85% of which are singletons. Germline V gene sequence: CDR1 SGHAT, CDR2 FQNNGV. The CDR3 is made up of 16 amino acids. With 6 bases clipped from V and 7 bases from J, the junction kept 11 bases outside the gene matches. The chain is built from TRBV11-2 and TRBJ2-1, with TRBD2 matching 11 bases. The sequencing here drew on peripheral blood, taken from a patient treated with proton-based radiotherapy. This TCR came from a woman in her seventies with pancreatic cancer. CDR3 sequence reads: CASRPLTSGNGNEQFF. The DNA for the CDR3 is TGTGCCAGCAGGCCCTTGACTAGCGGGAACGGAAATGAGCAGTTCTTC.